This record looks at one T cell receptor beta chain sequence and its context. The target of this receptor is not known. Per-base qualities were not stored, and no clone one base away is much larger. This sample was taken from a study of T cell responses to AZD1222 COVID-19 vaccine (TCRdb year 2021). Study-level background: AZD1222 recipients given second doses at about 4 weeks or at about 12 weeks were pooled, since spike-specific TCR depth and breadth were not found to differ between the two schedules. Trial participants were enrolled into age subgroups of 18-55, 56-69 and 70-plus years, which contained roughly 150, 30 and 60 TCR-sequenced participants, respectively. TCR sequencing covered approximately 230 trial participants: about 210 given two doses of AZD1222 and 26 given two doses of MenACWY control vaccine.

Including the terminal cysteine and phenylalanine, the CDR3 comprises 16 residues. Solely the CDR3 DNA is kept, with 48 bases framed from the first base. CDR1 SGHTA and CDR2 FQGTGA were looked up in the germline V gene. V lost 1 base and J lost 5 bases; the stretch between them is 15 bases long. General study outcomes and caveats: In the small 56-69-year group, the increase in depth fell short of significance, most likely because of low power. Conclusions about previously exposed vaccinees are limited, since just 6 or 7 AZD1222 recipients were seropositive for SARS-CoV-2 at baseline. Spike-specific TCR breadth and depth rose significantly after two AZD1222 doses compared with day 0 and with MenACWY recipients. Reportedly, almost half of the unique spike-specific TCRs recognized epitopes lying outside the regions that are mutated in the B.1.351 and B.1.1.7 variants. Participants were mostly white British, with more females than males. The authors suggested clonal diversity may have been underestimated. Because no day 14 peak-response samples were available, the repertoires could be characterized only after the peak T cell response. Vaccine-associated CD4 TCRs spanned the whole spike protein, with dominant responses in regions 160-218 and 743-854.

The sample's time point label, in plain terms: baseline before first vaccination. The vaccinee samples were drawn from two UK trials, COV001 and COV002, one of which was a single-blind randomized controlled phase 2/3 trial testing AZD1222 (ChAdOx1 nCoV-19) in healthy adults. Trial participant PBMC samples were collected at day 0 and day 28 after the second dose for TCRbeta chain sequencing. The CDR3 regions of human TCRbeta chains were analyzed by immunosequencing. Concerning the study's data processing: Repertoire TCRs were checked for matches against a reference library of SARS-CoV-2-specific TCRs that had been generated using the MIRA antigen-specificity platform. Breadth was defined as the fraction of unique TCRs that were SARS-CoV-2-associated, and depth was defined as the fraction of total T cells that were SARS-CoV-2-associated. Using the MIRA data, every spike-specific TCR was mapped to the spike region that the TCR reacted to and assigned to either a CD4 or a CD8 class. Log10-transformed breadth and depth values were compared by one-way ANOVA with Sidak's multiple comparisons tests. Here the immuneACCESS table is served through TCRdb, limited to in-frame sequences with V and J called. Missing clones are a known gap in these copies; in checked studies unresolved V genes cover under half, and the rest lacks a known reason. That table gives V, J and clone size, and the DNA gave D and trimming. For this sample there are about 120,000 clones; 89% appear just once. The top ten constitute approximately 1.5% of the sample.

The sequenced sample was peripheral blood, obtained on day 0 of AZD1222 vaccination. This receptor was identified in an adult in good health. The sequence is built from TRBV7-3 and TRBJ2-1; the D gene is possibly TRBD2, with 6 bases matching. Read as DNA, the sequence is TGTGCCAGCAGCTTAAATCCGGGAGTTTGGAACAATGAGCAGTTCTTC. This codes for CASSLNPGVWNNEQFF.